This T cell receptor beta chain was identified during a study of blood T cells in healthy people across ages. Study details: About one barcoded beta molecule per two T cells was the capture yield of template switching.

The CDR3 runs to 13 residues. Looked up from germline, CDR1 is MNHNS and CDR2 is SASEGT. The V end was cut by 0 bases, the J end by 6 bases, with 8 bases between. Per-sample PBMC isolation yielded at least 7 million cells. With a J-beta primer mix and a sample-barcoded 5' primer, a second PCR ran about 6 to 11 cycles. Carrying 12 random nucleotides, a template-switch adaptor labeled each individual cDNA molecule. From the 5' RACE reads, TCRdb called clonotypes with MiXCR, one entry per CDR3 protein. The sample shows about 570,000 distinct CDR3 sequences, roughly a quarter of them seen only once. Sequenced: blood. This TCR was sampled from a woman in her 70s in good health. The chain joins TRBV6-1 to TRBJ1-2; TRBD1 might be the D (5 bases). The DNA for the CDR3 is TGTGCCAGCAGTGAAGCTGGCAGGGATGGCTACACCTTC. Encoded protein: CASSEAGRDGYTF.